The 3 T cell receptor beta chains presented below share a single source sample, sequenced in a study of blood T cell repertoires in COVID-19. Measured with immunoSEQ multiplex PCR; TCRdb has only the in-frame clones, and not every one. Of approximately 170,000 clones in the sample, approximately 77% were seen once. The sequenced sample was peripheral blood. All receptors come from a woman older than 75 with active or convalescent COVID-19.

CDR3 residues: CASSASGFYTDTQYF. CDR3 sequence (DNA): TGCGCCAGCAGTGCTAGCGGATTCTACACAGATACGCAGTATTTT. The chain is built from TRBV10-2 and TRBJ2-3; TRBD2 agrees at 7 bases. CDR1 and CDR2 from the germline V gene are WSHSY and SAAADI. The CDR3 has 15 residues. V lost 4 bases and J lost 2; bases outside the gene matches: 6.

The chain carries TRBV6-5 and TRBJ1-5; weak D call: TRBD1 (6 bases). The germline gives CDR1 MNHEY, CDR2 SVGAGI. The CDR3 spans 12 residues. V shed 6 bases and J shed 8 bases, with 11 bases lying between them. The CDR3 sequence: CASRQGREPQHF. The CDR3 region has the DNA TGTGCCAGCAGACAGGGTAGGGAGCCCCAGCATTTT.

The J gene is TRBJ1-1, the V gene TRBV28; 10 bases match TRBD1. Germline values: CDR1 MDHEN, CDR2 SYDVKM. Germline trimming cut 5 bases from V and 8 bases from J; bases unmatched to any gene: 5. The CDR3 covers 13 residues. CDR3 nucleotides: TGTGCCAGCAGTCGACAGGGGGCGCGGGAAGCTTTCTTT. Translated, it gives CASSRQGAREAFF. The full variable domain, rest sourced from reference TRBV28 and TRBJ1-1, is DVKVTQSSRYLVKRTGEKVFLECVQDMDHENMFWYRQDPGLGLRLIYFSYDVKMKEKGDIPEGYSVSREKKERFSLILESASTNQTSMYLCASSRQGAREAFFGQGTRLTVV.